One and the same sample provided the 26 T cell receptor beta chains below, sequenced in a study of blood T cell repertoires in COVID-19. Sequenced by immunoSEQ multiplex PCR; TCRdb stores in-frame clones only, minus some. Counted here are 150,000 to 200,000 clones, roughly 85% occurring once; the ten biggest clones make up approximately 3%. The source material was peripheral blood. These receptors originate from a human donor with acute or convalescent COVID-19. The donor label of this sample is uncertain.

This clone has a handful of counts. This chain's CDR3 is CASHAPGQPQHF. The CDR3 coding sequence is TGTGCCAGTCATGCACCGGGTCAGCCCCAGCATTTT. The chain couples TRBV5-4 to TRBJ1-5, with D unresolved. V gave up 8 bases and J gave up 6 bases, with 12 bases separating them. This CDR3 region has 12 residues. Germline values: CDR1 SGHNT, CDR2 YYREEE (reference sequence).

The gene calls are TRBV7-8 and TRBJ2-7, with D perhaps TRBD2 (5 bases). Trimming pared 5 bases from V and 5 bases from J, leaving 19 bases between. Germline V lookup: CDR1 SGHVS, CDR2 FQNEAQ. This CDR3 is 15 amino acids long. The CDR3 DNA reads TGTGCCAGCAGCCGAGAGGACGGGATCGGTAACGAGCAGTACTTC. It translates to CASSREDGIGNEQYF.

This clone is a singleton in its sample. An end of the junction does not agree with germline; a read error may underlie this. The sample contains more than one DNA sequence encoding this CDR3. The chain links TRBV2 to TRBJ1-5, with 8 bases fitting TRBD1. From germline, CDR1 is SNHLY and CDR2 FYNNEI. The CDR3 runs to 13 residues. CDR3 sequence reads: CASRGQGNQPQHF. CDR3 bases: TGTGCCAGCAGAGGACAGGGCAACCAGCCCCAGCATTTT.

The rearrangement uses TRBV5-4 and TRBJ1-2, with 7 bases identical to TRBD1. With 3 bases clipped from V and 2 bases from J, the junction kept 10 bases outside the gene matches. CDR3 length equals 16 residues. In germline, CDR1 is SGHNT, CDR2 YYREEE (reference sequence). CDR3 in amino acids: CASSSKDRSINYGYTF. The CDR3 nucleotides read TGTGCCAGCAGCTCAAAGGACAGGTCGATCAACTATGGCTACACCTTC.

The chain links TRBV29-1 to TRBJ1-1; D not certain. CDR1 and CDR2 from the germline V gene are SQVTM and ANQGSEA. There are 12 residues in the CDR3. V dropped 3 bases and J dropped 4 bases, with 9 bases sitting between them. The CDR3 protein is CSVDQASTEAFF. The CDR3 nucleotides read TGCAGCGTTGACCAGGCAAGCACTGAAGCTTTCTTT.

J is TRBJ2-3 and V is TRBV7-9, with 8 positions matching TRBD1. Trimming at V came to 5 bases and at J to 4 bases, leaving 8 bases not matched to a gene. The CDR3 length is 15 residues. Germline CDR1 SEHNR, CDR2 FQNEAQ (reference sequence). DNA for the CDR3: TGTGCCAGCAGCCCACAGGGGGTGGTCGCAGATACGCAGTATTTT. This translates into CASSPQGVVADTQYF.

The chain is built from TRBV3-1 (or the pseudogene TRBV3-2) and TRBJ1-4; maybe TRBD1 (5 bases). Germline V gives CDR1 LGHDT, CDR2 YNNKEL (reference sequence). The CDR3 consists of 13 residues. V lost 7 bases to trimming and J lost 2 bases, with 8 bases between them. The CDR3: CASTRGTNEKLFF. CDR3 bases: TGTGCCAGCACCCGGGGGACTAATGAAAAACTGTTTTTT.

This sequence joins TRBV5-1 and TRBJ2-7, with D perhaps matching TRBD1 (6 bases). Germline lookup yields CDR1 SGHRS and CDR2 YFSETQ. The CDR3 loop spans 13 amino acids. Trimming cost V 4 bases and J 3 bases, with 11 bases left between them. This CDR3 reads CASSPTGYYEQYF. CDR3 bases: TGCGCCAGCAGCCCAACAGGGTACTACGAGCAGTACTTC.

The rearrangement joins TRBV20-1 to TRBJ2-1; 7 nucleotides match TRBD2. V lost 3 bases to trimming and J lost 4 bases; unmatched junction nucleotides: 12. This CDR3 comprises 16 residues. The germline V gene encodes CDR1 DFQATT and CDR2 SNEGSKA (reference sequence). The CDR3 protein is CSASLIGGLLYNEQFF. In DNA, the CDR3 is TGCAGTGCTAGTCTTATCGGGGGGTTGCTGTACAATGAGCAGTTCTTC.

The chain joins TRBV5-4 to TRBJ1-6, with D tentatively TRBD1 (5 bases). V was pared by 4 bases and J by 5 bases, with 13 bases between. Germline assignment: CDR1 SGHNT and CDR2 YYREEE (reference sequence). The CDR3 runs to 15 residues. The chain's CDR3 is CASSPQGGDNSPLHF. The DNA for the CDR3 is TGTGCCAGCAGCCCTCAGGGAGGGGATAATTCACCCCTCCACTTT.

The chain is built from TRBV19 and TRBJ2-3; the match to TRBD1 covers 10 bases. This CDR3 contains 16 residues. The J segment lost 1 base and the V segment lost 4 bases, leaving 5 bases of the junction unmatched. Per the germline V gene, CDR1 is LNHDA and CDR2 is SQIVND (reference sequence). CDR3 amino acids: CASSTPGTGGTDTQYF. The CDR3 nucleotides are TGTGCCAGTAGTACCCCGGGGACAGGGGGCACAGATACGCAGTATTTT. The entire variable domain, with the rest obtained from reference TRBV19 and TRBJ2-3, is as follows: DGGITQSPKYLFRKEGQNVTLSCEQNLNHDAMYWYRQDPGQGLRLIYYSQIVNDFQKGDIAEGYSVSREKKESFPLTVTSAQKNPTAFYLCASSTPGTGGTDTQYFGPGTRLTVL.

The V gene is TRBV28, the J gene TRBJ1-3; no clear D. CDR3 length: 16 residues. Germline V gives CDR1 MDHEN, CDR2 SYDVKM. Trimming left V 7 bases short and J 7 bases short, with 23 bases between. CDR3 protein: CASTSLGAVNLNTIYF. The CDR3 DNA reads TGTGCCAGCACCTCCTTGGGCGCAGTGAACCTTAACACCATATATTTT.

This chain links TRBV12-3 or TRBV12-4 with TRBJ2-7; tentatively, D is TRBD1 (7 bases). The CDR3 consists of 13 residues. V lost 5 bases, J lost 3 bases, and 11 bases lay in between. The CDR3 bases are TGTGCCAGCAGTAGACAGGGACTCTACGAGCAGTACTTC. It specifies CASSRQGLYEQYF.

This chain links TRBV9 with TRBJ1-4; the D gene is possibly TRBD1 (5 bases). This CDR3 spans 16 amino acids. The V gene's germline CDR1 is SGDLS and CDR2 YYNGEE. Trimming pared 4 bases from V and 0 bases from J, leaving 13 bases between. CDR3 residues: CASSRAGPATNEKLFF. CDR3 nucleotides: TGTGCCAGCAGCCGAGCAGGGCCTGCAACTAATGAAAAACTGTTTTTT. Combining the CDR3 with reference TRBV9 and TRBJ1-4 gives the whole variable domain DSGVTQTPKHLITATGQRVTLRCSPRSGDLSVYWYQQSLDQGLQFLIQYYNGEERAKGNILERFSAQQFPDLHSELNLSSLELGDSALYFCASSRAGPATNEKLFFGSGTQLSVL.

The V gene is TRBV7-8, the J gene TRBJ2-7, with D tentatively TRBD2 (6 bases). The CDR3 is 16 residues long. Germline CDR1 SGHVS, CDR2 FQNEAQ. V lost 6 bases to trimming and J lost 0 bases, with 18 bases between them. DNA of the CDR3: TGTGCCAGCAGTTCCCCGCGGGGAGGCGGCTCCTACGAGCAGTACTTC. As protein: CASSSPRGGGSYEQYF. The full variable domain, completed using reference TRBV7-8 and TRBJ2-7, is GAGVSQSPRYKVAKRGQDVALRCDPISGHVSLFWYQQALGQGPEFLTYFQNEAQLDKSGLPSDRFFAERPEGSVSTLKIQRTQQEDSAVYLCASSSPRGGGSYEQYFGPGTRLTVT.

The chain recombines TRBV5-1 with TRBJ2-7, with TRBD2 identical over 10 bases. The CDR3 runs to 14 residues. In germline, CDR1 is SGHRS, CDR2 YFSETQ. V shed 4 bases, J shed 7 bases, and the junction held 8 bases outside the gene matches. The CDR3, as DNA: TGCGCCAGCAGCCGCGAGCGGGGGGGCGGAGAGCAGTACTTC. Encoded protein: CASSRERGGGEQYF.

This rearrangement joins TRBV9 to TRBJ2-2, with a weak D call TRBD1 (6 bases). The CDR3 contains 15 residues. Trimming took 4 bases from V and 5 from J, leaving 15 bases between them. In germline, CDR1 is SGDLS, CDR2 YYNGEE. This CDR3 is CASSPSGAWTGELFF. CDR3 DNA: TGTGCCAGCAGCCCTTCAGGGGCTTGGACCGGGGAGCTGTTTTTT.

The chain combines TRBV18 with TRBJ2-7; TRBD1 matches 7 bases. CDR1 is KGHSH and CDR2 is LQKENI in the germline V gene. V lost 3 bases to trimming and J lost 5 bases; unmatched junction nucleotides: 13. The CDR3 sequence is 16 residues long. CDR3 sequence reads: CASSPKGAGPMNEQYF. The CDR3 nucleotides are TGTGCCAGCTCACCGAAGGGGGCAGGACCGATGAACGAGCAGTACTTC.

As to this clone: In the same sample, other DNA sequences code for this CDR3. V usage is TRBV3-1 (or the pseudogene TRBV3-2) and J usage is TRBJ1-1, with D possibly being TRBD1 (5 bases). Germline V gives CDR1 LGHDT, CDR2 YNNKEL (reference sequence). V lost 4 bases and J 4 bases, leaving 10 bases between the germline ends. The CDR3 contains 13 residues. The CDR3 loop reads CASSRQGGTEAFF. Written as DNA, the CDR3 is TGTGCCAGCAGCCGCCAGGGCGGCACTGAAGCTTTCTTT.

The chain combines TRBV19 with TRBJ2-5, with D tentatively TRBD2 (6 bases). CDR1 and CDR2 from the germline V gene are LNHDA and SQIVND (reference sequence). The CDR3 has 15 amino acids. Deletions cut 3 bases from V and 7 bases from J, with 18 bases between. The CDR3 region has the DNA TGTGCCAGTAGTATGGTAGGAGGGTCGGTGGGGACCCAGTACTTC. It specifies CASSMVGGSVGTQYF. Complete variable domain (other parts from reference TRBV19 and TRBJ2-5): DGGITQSPKYLFRKEGQNVTLSCEQNLNHDAMYWYRQDPGQGLRLIYYSQIVNDFQKGDIAEGYSVSREKKESFPLTVTSAQKNPTAFYLCASSMVGGSVGTQYFGPGTRLLVL.

The V and J genes are TRBV4-1 and TRBJ2-3, with 8 positions matching TRBD2. Trimming cost V 0 bases and J 6 bases; bases outside gene matches: 11. Germline V lookup: CDR1 MGHRA, CDR2 YSYEKL. This CDR3 has 17 residues. The CDR3 loop is CASSQDREGPRGDTQYF. DNA of the CDR3: TGCGCCAGCAGCCAAGATCGGGAGGGGCCCAGGGGTGATACGCAGTATTTT.

CDR3 DNA: TGTGCCAGCTCACCACAGCACAGGGGAACGTTCGGGGAGCAGTTCTTC. Amino acids: CASSPQHRGTFGEQFF. The chain is built from TRBV18 and TRBJ2-1; 7 bases align to TRBD1. V shed 1 base and J 10 bases; nucleotides not matched to a gene: 13. The CDR3 covers 16 residues. Per germline, CDR1 KGHSH and CDR2 LQKENI.

The chain combines TRBV3-1 (or the pseudogene TRBV3-2) with TRBJ1-1; 9 bases align to TRBD1. Germline V CDR1 and CDR2: LGHDT, YNNKEL (reference sequence). The CDR3 length is 13 residues. The V gene end was trimmed by 4 bases and the J gene end by 4 bases; junction bases not matched to a gene: 1. The CDR3 DNA reads as TGTGCCAGCAGCCTGACAGGGGGCACTGAAGCTTTCTTT. As protein: CASSLTGGTEAFF.

V gene TRBV4-2 combines with J gene TRBJ2-2, with 14 bases lining up with TRBD2. The V gene's germline CDR1 is LGHNA and CDR2 YNFKEQ. V shed 3 bases and J 3 bases; nucleotides not matched to a gene: 3. This CDR3 region has 17 residues. CDR3 loop: CASSQGLAGEYTGELFF. The CDR3 nucleotides are TGTGCCAGCAGCCAGGGACTAGCGGGGGAGTACACCGGGGAGCTGTTTTTT.

The V gene is TRBV5-1, the J gene TRBJ1-4; weak D call: TRBD1 (6 bases). The germline V and J ends were trimmed by 4 bases and 4 bases, with 11 bases remaining between them. This CDR3 has 14 residues. CDR1 is SGHRS, CDR2 YFSETQ, per germline. Here the CDR3 reads CASSPGQLNEKLFF. Here the CDR3 DNA reads TGCGCCAGCAGCCCCGGACAGCTTAATGAAAAACTGTTTTTT.

The chain links TRBV19 to TRBJ1-5; 8 nucleotides match TRBD1. This CDR3 region has 17 residues. After removal of 1 base from V and 3 bases from J, the junction contained 8 bases not matched to a gene. Germline CDR1 reads LNHDA; CDR2 reads SQIVND (reference sequence). Here the CDR3 reads CASSIGATGANNQPQHF. The DNA of the CDR3 is TGTGCCAGTAGTATAGGCGCGACAGGGGCCAACAATCAGCCCCAGCATTTT.